The 12 T cell receptor beta chains below were found in one sample sequenced in a study of blood T cells in healthy people across ages (dated by TCRdb to between 2014 and 2016). Libraries came from 5' RACE. TCRdb lists the instrument as Illumina HiSeq 2500. The second PCR ran for roughly 7 to 12 cycles and used a J-beta primer mix along with a sample-barcoded 5' primer. The public reads were run again by TCRdb, first through fastp at Q25 and then through MiXCR, and only productive beta chains were kept. Each CDR3 protein gets just one entry, which takes the most common genes and DNA from the rows behind it. In this sample the table shows about 500,000 distinct CDR3 sequences, approximately 25% of which occur a single time. The ten largest clones capture under 9% of the sample. This sample also appeared in a second study, on T cells of mothers and their children.

The sample consisted of blood. All receptors come from a boy between 10 and 17 years old in good health.

The V call is TRBV20-1, the J call TRBJ2-7; D gene unclear. This CDR3 is 14 amino acids long. V was trimmed by 0 bases and J by 7 bases, leaving 16 bases between them. Germline CDR1 is DFQATT and CDR2 is SNEGSKA (reference sequence). The CDR3 DNA reads as TGCAGTGCTAGAGATCGGCTAAAAATGGAAGAGCAGTACTTC. Translating it yields CSARDRLKMEEQYF.

This clonotype was found a few times. The V call is TRBV4-2, the J call TRBJ2-1, with D uncertain. Germline V gene data show CDR1 as LGHNA and CDR2 as YNFKEQ. Deletions cut 1 base from V and 8 bases from J, with 6 bases between. The CDR3 consists of 12 residues. CDR3 coding DNA: TGTGCCAGCAGCCAAGTGGCCGATGAGCAGTTCTTC. Amino acid sequence: CASSQVADEQFF.

This clonotype has a handful of counts. The gene calls are TRBV28 and TRBJ2-7, with 7 bases matching TRBD2. The trim removed 6 bases at V and 2 bases at J, leaving 4 bases unmatched. CDR1 and CDR2 from the germline V gene are MDHEN and SYDVKM. The CDR3 consists of 13 residues. The CDR3 sequence: CASSRLATYEQYF. The DNA for the CDR3 is TGTGCCAGCAGCCGACTAGCAACCTACGAGCAGTACTTC.

This clonotype was counted at least ten times. The chain joins TRBV7-2 to TRBJ1-2; 8 bases line up with TRBD1. Losses at the gene ends were 1 base for V and 4 bases for J; bases not matched to a gene: 5. Germline lookup yields CDR1 SGHTA and CDR2 FQGNSA. This CDR3 is 15 amino acids long. The CDR3 coding sequence is TGTGCCAGCAGCTTAGATGGGACAGGTCTCTATGGCTACACCTTC. Residues: CASSLDGTGLYGYTF.

J is TRBJ1-2 and V is TRBV12-3 or TRBV12-4; the D is unclear. Trimming took 2 bases from V and 9 from J, leaving 13 bases between them. The CDR3 runs to 13 residues. CDR3 sequence: CASSLWEQDRYTF. The DNA for the CDR3 is TGTGCCAGCAGTTTATGGGAGCAGGATCGCTACACCTTC.

CDR3 nucleotides: TGTGCCAGCAGCCAGGGGGTAGGAGCCTACGAGCAGTACTTC. It translates to CASSQGVGAYEQYF. The genes are TRBV3-1 and TRBJ2-7; D tentatively reads TRBD1 or TRBD2 (5 bases each). Trimming pared 3 bases from V and 2 bases from J, leaving 11 bases between. This CDR3 is 14 amino acids long. The germline V gene has CDR1 LGHDT and CDR2 YNNKEL (reference sequence).

This clonotype was counted only a few times. V and J are TRBV10-3 and TRBJ1-5; no clear D gene. V dropped 0 bases and J dropped 0 bases, with 3 bases sitting between them. The CDR3 covers 14 residues. The germline V gene has CDR1 ENHRY and CDR2 SYGVKD. CDR3 in amino acids: CAISESDSNQPQHF. DNA of the CDR3: TGTGCCATCAGTGAGTCGGATAGCAATCAGCCCCAGCATTTT.

This clonotype was counted only a few times. The J gene is TRBJ2-1, the V gene TRBV15, with 7 nucleotides matching TRBD1. Germline V lookup: CDR1 LNHNV, CDR2 YYDKDF (reference sequence). Germline trimming cut 3 bases from V and 0 bases from J; bases unmatched to any gene: 2. The CDR3 is 15 residues long. CDR3 loop: CATSRDRSSYNEQFF. For the CDR3, the DNA is TGTGCCACCAGCAGGGACAGGAGCTCCTACAATGAGCAGTTCTTC.

The chain couples TRBV4-3 to TRBJ2-5; D gene ambiguous. Trimming stripped 0 bases from V and 0 bases from J, with 20 bases between. The germline gives CDR1 LGHNA, CDR2 YSLEER. The CDR3 extends over 19 amino acids. The CDR3 DNA sequence: TGCGCCAGCAGCCAAGATCCGGAAAGGGATCCCCTCAACCAAGAGACCCAGTACTTC. Encoded protein: CASSQDPERDPLNQETQYF.

The rearrangement links TRBV6-2 or TRBV6-3 to TRBJ2-5; TRBD1 aligns across 8 bases. Per germline, CDR1 MNHEY and CDR2 SVGEGT. V was pared by 2 bases and J by 4 bases, with 6 bases of the junction left unmatched. CDR3 length equals 15 residues. Here the CDR3 DNA reads TGTGCCAGCAGTTACGACAGGGGCGGGCCAGAGACCCAGTACTTC. This codes for CASSYDRGGPETQYF.

In this sample, this clonotype turned up many times. This sequence joins TRBV9 and TRBJ2-5; D call uncertain. The CDR3 extends over 15 amino acids. V shed 3 bases and J shed 1 base, with 13 bases lying between them. The V gene's germline CDR1 is SGDLS and CDR2 YYNGEE. The CDR3 sequence: CASSGRYGSQETQYF. CDR3 in DNA: TGTGCCAGCAGCGGCCGGTATGGTAGCCAAGAGACCCAGTACTTC.

There are a few counts of this clonotype. V usage is TRBV13 and J usage is TRBJ2-1; D is unclear. This CDR3 is 14 amino acids long. V lost 3 bases and J lost 2, with 8 bases in between. Germline CDR1 reads PRHDT; CDR2 reads FYEKMQ (reference sequence). The CDR3 region has the DNA TGTGCCAGCAGCTTGACGAAAACCTACAATGAGCAGTTCTTC. This encodes CASSLTKTYNEQFF.